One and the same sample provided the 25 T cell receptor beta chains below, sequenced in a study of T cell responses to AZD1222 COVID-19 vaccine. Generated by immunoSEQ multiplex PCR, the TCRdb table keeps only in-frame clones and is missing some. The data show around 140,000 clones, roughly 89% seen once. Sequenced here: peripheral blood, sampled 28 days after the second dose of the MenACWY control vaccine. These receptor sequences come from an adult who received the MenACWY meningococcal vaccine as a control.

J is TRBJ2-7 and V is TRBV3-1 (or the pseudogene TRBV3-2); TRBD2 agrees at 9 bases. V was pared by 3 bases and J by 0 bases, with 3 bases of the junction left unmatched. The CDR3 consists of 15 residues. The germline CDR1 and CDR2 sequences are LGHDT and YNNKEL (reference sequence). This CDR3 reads CASSHSGRISYEQYF. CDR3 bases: TGTGCCAGCAGCCACAGCGGGAGGATCTCCTACGAGCAGTACTTC.

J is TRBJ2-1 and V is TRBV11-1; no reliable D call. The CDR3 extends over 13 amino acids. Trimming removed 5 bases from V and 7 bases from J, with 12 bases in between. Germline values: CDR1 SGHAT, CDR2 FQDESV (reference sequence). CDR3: CASSQVWGNEQFF. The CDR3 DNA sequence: TGTGCCAGCAGCCAAGTGTGGGGAAATGAGCAGTTCTTC.

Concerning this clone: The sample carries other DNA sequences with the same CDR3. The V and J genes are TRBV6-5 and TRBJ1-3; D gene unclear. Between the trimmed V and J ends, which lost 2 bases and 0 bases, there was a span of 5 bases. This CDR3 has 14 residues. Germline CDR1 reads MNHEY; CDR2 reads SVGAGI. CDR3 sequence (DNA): TGTGCCAGCAGTTACGGAGACTCTGGAAACACCATATATTTT. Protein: CASSYGDSGNTIYF.

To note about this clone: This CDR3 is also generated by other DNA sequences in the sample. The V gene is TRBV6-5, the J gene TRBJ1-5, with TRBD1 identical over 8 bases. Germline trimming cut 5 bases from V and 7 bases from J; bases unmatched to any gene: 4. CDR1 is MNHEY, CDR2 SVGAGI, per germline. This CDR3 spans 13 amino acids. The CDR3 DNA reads TGTGCCAGCAGTCGACAGGGGAGACAGCCCCAGCATTTT. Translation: CASSRQGRQPQHF.

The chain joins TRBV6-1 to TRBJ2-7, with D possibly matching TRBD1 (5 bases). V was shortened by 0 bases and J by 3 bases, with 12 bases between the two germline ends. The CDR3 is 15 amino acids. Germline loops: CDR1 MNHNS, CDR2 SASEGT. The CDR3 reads CASSEALGRDYEQYF. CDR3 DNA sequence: TGTGCCAGCAGTGAAGCGCTGGGCAGGGACTACGAGCAGTACTTC.

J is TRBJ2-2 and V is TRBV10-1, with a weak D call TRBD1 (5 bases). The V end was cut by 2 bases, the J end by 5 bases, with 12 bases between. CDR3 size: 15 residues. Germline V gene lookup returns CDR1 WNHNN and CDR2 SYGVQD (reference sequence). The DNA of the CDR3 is TGCGCCAGCAGTGAGATTCCTTCAGGGACCGGGGAGCTGTTTTTT. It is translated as CASSEIPSGTGELFF.

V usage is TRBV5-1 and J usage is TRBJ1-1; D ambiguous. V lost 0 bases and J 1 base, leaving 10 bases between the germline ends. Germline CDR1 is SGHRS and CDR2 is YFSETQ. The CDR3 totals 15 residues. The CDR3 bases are TGCGCCAGCAGCTTGGATGGCAGAGAGAACACTGAAGCTTTCTTT. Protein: CASSLDGRENTEAFF.

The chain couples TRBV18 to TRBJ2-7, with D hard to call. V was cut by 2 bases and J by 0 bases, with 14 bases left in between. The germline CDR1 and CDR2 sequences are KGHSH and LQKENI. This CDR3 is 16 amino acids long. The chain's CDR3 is CASSPSNGFSSYEQYF. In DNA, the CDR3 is TGTGCCAGCTCACCAAGCAACGGATTCAGCTCCTACGAGCAGTACTTC. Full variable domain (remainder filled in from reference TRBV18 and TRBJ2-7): NAGVMQNPRHLVRRRGQEARLRCSPMKGHSHVYWYRQLPEEGLKFMVYLQKENIIDESGMPKERFSAEFPKEGPSILRIQQVVRGDSAAYFCASSPSNGFSSYEQYFGPGTRLTVT.

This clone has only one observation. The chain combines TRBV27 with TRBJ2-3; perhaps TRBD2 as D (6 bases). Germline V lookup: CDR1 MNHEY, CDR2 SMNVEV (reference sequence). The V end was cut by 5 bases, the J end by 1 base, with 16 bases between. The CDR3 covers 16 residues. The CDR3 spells CASSGRLVSGTDTQYF. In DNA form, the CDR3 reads TGTGCCAGCAGTGGCAGACTAGTCTCGGGCACAGATACGCAGTATTTT.

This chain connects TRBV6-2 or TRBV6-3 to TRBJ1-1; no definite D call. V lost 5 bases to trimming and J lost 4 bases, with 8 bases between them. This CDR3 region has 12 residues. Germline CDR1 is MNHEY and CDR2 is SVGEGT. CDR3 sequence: CASSDFSTEAFF. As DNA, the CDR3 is TGTGCCAGCAGTGATTTTAGCACTGAAGCTTTCTTT.

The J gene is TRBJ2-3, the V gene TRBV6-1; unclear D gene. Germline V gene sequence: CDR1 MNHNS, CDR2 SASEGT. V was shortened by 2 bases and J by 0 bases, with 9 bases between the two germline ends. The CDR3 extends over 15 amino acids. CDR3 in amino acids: CASSERSDSTDTQYF. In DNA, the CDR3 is TGTGCCAGCAGTGAAAGGTCAGATAGCACAGATACGCAGTATTTT.

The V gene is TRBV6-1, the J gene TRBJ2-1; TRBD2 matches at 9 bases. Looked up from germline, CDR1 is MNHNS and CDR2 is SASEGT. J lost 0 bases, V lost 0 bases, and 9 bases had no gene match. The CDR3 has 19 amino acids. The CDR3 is CASSEAVAGATLSYNEQFF. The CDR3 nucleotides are TGTGCCAGCAGTGAAGCAGTAGCGGGGGCCACACTCTCCTACAATGAGCAGTTCTTC.

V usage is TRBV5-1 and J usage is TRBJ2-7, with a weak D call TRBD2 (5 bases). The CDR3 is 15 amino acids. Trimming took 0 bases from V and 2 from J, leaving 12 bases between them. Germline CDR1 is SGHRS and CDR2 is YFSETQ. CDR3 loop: CASSLGSGVTYEQYF. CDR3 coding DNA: TGCGCCAGCAGCTTGGGTTCCGGGGTTACCTACGAGCAGTACTTC. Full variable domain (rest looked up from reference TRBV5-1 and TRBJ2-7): KAGVTQTPRYLIKTRGQQVTLSCSPISGHRSVSWYQQTPGQGLQFLFEYFSETQRNKGNFPGRFSGRQFSNSRSEMNVSTLELGDSALYLCASSLGSGVTYEQYFGPGTRLTVT.

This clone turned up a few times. The CDR3 DNA follows: TGTGCCAGCAGACACCCAGGGGGTGCTGTGATGACTGAAGCTTTCTTT. Encoded protein: CASRHPGGAVMTEAFF. The chain recombines TRBV2 with TRBJ1-1, with 7 bases matching TRBD1. V lost 6 bases and J lost 5; bases outside the gene matches: 15. Germline V gene data show CDR1 as SNHLY and CDR2 as FYNNEI. The CDR3 is 16 residues long.

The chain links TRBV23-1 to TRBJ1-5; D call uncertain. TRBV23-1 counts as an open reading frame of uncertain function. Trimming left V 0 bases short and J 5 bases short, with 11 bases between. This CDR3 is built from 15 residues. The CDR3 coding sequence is TGCGCCAGCAGTCAATCTGTCTGCCAGTATCAGCCCCAGCATTTT. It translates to CASSQSVCQYQPQHF.

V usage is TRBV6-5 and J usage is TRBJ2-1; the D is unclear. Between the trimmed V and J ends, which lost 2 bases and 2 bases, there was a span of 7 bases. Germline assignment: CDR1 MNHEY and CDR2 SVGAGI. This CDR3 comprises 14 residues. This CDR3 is CASSYPPPYNEQFF. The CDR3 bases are TGTGCCAGCAGTTACCCTCCTCCCTACAATGAGCAGTTCTTC.

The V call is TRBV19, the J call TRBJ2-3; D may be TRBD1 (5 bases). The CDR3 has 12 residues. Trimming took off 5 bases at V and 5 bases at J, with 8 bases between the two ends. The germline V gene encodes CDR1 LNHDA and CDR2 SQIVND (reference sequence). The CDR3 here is CASSPRGDTQYF. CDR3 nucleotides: TGTGCCAGTAGTCCAAGGGGAGATACGCAGTATTTT. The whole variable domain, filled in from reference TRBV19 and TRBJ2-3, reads DGGITQSPKYLFRKEGQNVTLSCEQNLNHDAMYWYRQDPGQGLRLIYYSQIVNDFQKGDIAEGYSVSREKKESFPLTVTSAQKNPTAFYLCASSPRGDTQYFGPGTRLTVL.

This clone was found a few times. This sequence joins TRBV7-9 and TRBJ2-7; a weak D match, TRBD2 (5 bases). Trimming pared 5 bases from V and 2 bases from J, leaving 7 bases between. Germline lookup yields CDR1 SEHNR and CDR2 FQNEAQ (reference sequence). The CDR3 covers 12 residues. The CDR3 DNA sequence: TGTGCCAGCAGCGACGGGACCTACGAGCAGTACTTC. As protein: CASSDGTYEQYF.

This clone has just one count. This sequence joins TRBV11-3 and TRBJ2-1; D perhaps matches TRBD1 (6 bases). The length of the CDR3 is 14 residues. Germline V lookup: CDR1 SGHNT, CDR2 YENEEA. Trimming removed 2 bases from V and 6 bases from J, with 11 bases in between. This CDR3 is CASSLIGGVNEQFF. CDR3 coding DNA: TGTGCCAGCAGCTTAATAGGGGGAGTCAATGAGCAGTTCTTC.

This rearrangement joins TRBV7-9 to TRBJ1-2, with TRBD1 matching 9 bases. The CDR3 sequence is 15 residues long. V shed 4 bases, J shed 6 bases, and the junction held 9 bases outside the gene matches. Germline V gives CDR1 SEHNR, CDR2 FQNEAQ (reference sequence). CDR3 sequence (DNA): TGTGCCAGCAGCTCACCGGGACAGGGATACGATGGCTACACCTTC. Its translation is CASSSPGQGYDGYTF.

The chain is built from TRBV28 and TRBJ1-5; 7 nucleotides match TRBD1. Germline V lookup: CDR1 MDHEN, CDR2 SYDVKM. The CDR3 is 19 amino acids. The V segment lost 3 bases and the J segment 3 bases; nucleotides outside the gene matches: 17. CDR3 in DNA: TGTGCCAGCAGTTTCCAACCATTACGGCAAGGGGGCTTCAATCAGCCCCAGCATTTT. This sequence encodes CASSFQPLRQGGFNQPQHF.

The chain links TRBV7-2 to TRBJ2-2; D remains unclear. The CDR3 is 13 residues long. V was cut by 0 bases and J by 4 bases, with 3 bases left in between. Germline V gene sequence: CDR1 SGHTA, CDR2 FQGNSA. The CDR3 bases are TGTGCCAGCAGCTTAGCTTCCACCGGGGAGCTGTTTTTT. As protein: CASSLASTGELFF.

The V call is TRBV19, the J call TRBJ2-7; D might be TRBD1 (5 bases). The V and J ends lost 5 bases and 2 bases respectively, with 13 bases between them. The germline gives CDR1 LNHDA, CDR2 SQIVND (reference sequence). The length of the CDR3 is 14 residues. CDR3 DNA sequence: TGTGCCAGTAGTGTACCGCGACAGCCCTACGAGCAGTACTTC. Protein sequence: CASSVPRQPYEQYF. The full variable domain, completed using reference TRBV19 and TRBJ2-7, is DGGITQSPKYLFRKEGQNVTLSCEQNLNHDAMYWYRQDPGQGLRLIYYSQIVNDFQKGDIAEGYSVSREKKESFPLTVTSAQKNPTAFYLCASSVPRQPYEQYFGPGTRLTVT.

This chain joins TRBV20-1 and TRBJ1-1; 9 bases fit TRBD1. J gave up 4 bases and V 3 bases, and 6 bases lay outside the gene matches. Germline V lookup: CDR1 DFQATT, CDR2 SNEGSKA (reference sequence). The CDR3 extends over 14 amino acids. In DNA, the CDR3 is TGCAGTGCTAGTTGGACAGGGGATCGCACTGAAGCTTTCTTT. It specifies CSASWTGDRTEAFF.

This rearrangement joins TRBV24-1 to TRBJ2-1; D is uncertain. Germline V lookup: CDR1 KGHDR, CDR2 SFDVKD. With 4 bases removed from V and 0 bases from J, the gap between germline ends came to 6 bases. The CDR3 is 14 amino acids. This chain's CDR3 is CATSDSSSYNEQFF. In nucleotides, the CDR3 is TGTGCCACCAGTGACAGTAGCTCCTACAATGAGCAGTTCTTC.